Presented here are 18 T cell receptor beta chains from one specimen sequenced in a study of cytomegalovirus exposure and HLA in healthy donors. Here immunoSEQ multiplex PCR was the method, and the copy in TCRdb shows in-frame clones only, minus some. The sample carries about 150,000 clones, 86% recorded once. The sample consisted of PBMCs. All receptors derive from a human donor in good health.

J is TRBJ1-5 and V is TRBV4-3; D gene uncertain. Trimming removed 0 bases from V and 1 base from J, with 4 bases in between. Germline V gives CDR1 LGHNA, CDR2 YSLEER. There are 14 residues in the CDR3. Here the CDR3 reads CASSQDLSNQPQHF. The CDR3 DNA is TGCGCCAGCAGCCAAGATTTAAGCAATCAGCCCCAGCATTTT.

The rearrangement uses TRBV5-4 and TRBJ2-1, with 14 bases fitting TRBD2. J lost 7 bases, V lost 3 bases, and 3 bases had no gene match. The CDR3 has 15 amino acids. Germline CDR1 SGHNT, CDR2 YYREEE (reference sequence). DNA of the CDR3: TGTGCCAGCAGCTCGGGACTAGCGGGAGCAAATGAGCAGTTCTTC. Translating it yields CASSSGLAGANEQFF.

The rearrangement joins TRBV19 to TRBJ2-7; tentatively, D is TRBD2 (6 bases). Trimming took 1 base from V and 2 from J, leaving 18 bases between them. Germline V gene lookup returns CDR1 LNHDA and CDR2 SQIVND (reference sequence). The CDR3 is 17 residues long. This chain's CDR3 is CASSIGWRGWGTYEQYF. In DNA, the CDR3 is TGTGCCAGTAGTATAGGATGGCGGGGTTGGGGAACCTACGAGCAGTACTTC.

V gene TRBV30 combines with J gene TRBJ2-5, with D maybe TRBD1 (6 bases). V lost 0 bases and J lost 4, with 15 bases in between. There are 15 residues in the CDR3. Germline V gene sequence: CDR1 GTSNPN, CDR2 SVGIG (reference sequence). The CDR3 is CAWSVRAGVGETQYF. The CDR3 DNA follows: TGTGCCTGGAGTGTTAGGGCAGGGGTTGGAGAGACCCAGTACTTC.

The J gene is TRBJ2-7, the V gene TRBV27; D is possibly TRBD1 (6 bases). CDR1 and CDR2 (germline): MNHEY, SMNVEV (reference sequence). V lost 5 bases, J lost 5 bases, and 16 bases lay in between. This CDR3 region has 14 residues. The CDR3 DNA reads as TGTGCCAGCAGTCCCGAATACAGGGTTGACGAGCAGTACTTC. Its protein product is CASSPEYRVDEQYF.

The CDR3 sequence: CASSPPRDRVSGANVLTF. The CDR3 DNA follows: TGTGCCAGCAGCCCTCCCCGGGACAGAGTCTCTGGGGCCAACGTCCTGACTTTC. The gene calls are TRBV5-6 and TRBJ2-6; 7 nucleotides agree with TRBD1. This CDR3 has 18 residues. Germline V CDR1 and CDR2: SGHDT, YYEEEE. J gave up 0 bases and V 4 bases, and 10 bases lay outside the gene matches. Full variable domain (remainder filled in from reference TRBV5-6 and TRBJ2-6): DAGVTQSPTHLIKTRGQQVTLRCSPKSGHDTVSWYQQALGQGPQFIFQYYEEEERQRGNFPDRFSGHQFPNYSSELNVNALLLGDSALYLCASSPPRDRVSGANVLTFGAGSRLTVL.

The chain recombines TRBV28 with TRBJ2-7, with D perhaps matching TRBD2 (5 bases). From germline, CDR1 is MDHEN and CDR2 SYDVKM. This CDR3 is 14 amino acids long. Trimming removed 5 bases at V and 6 bases at J, with 17 bases between. DNA of the CDR3: TGTGCCAGCAGTCCGGGCCCCCCACGGGGCGAGCAGTACTTC. Amino acids: CASSPGPPRGEQYF. Combining the CDR3 with reference TRBV28 and TRBJ2-7 gives the whole variable domain DVKVTQSSRYLVKRTGEKVFLECVQDMDHENMFWYRQDPGLGLRLIYFSYDVKMKEKGDIPEGYSVSREKKERFSLILESASTNQTSMYLCASSPGPPRGEQYFGPGTRLTVT.

This chain joins TRBV5-4 and TRBJ2-2, with TRBD1 matching 8 bases. This CDR3 comprises 17 residues. The trim removed 0 bases at V and 4 bases at J, leaving 8 bases unmatched. CDR1 and CDR2 from the germline V gene are SGHNT and YYREEE (reference sequence). CDR3 sequence (DNA): TGTGCCAGCAGCTTGGAACCGGGACAGGTGACCACCGGGGAGCTGTTTTTT. Translating it yields CASSLEPGQVTTGELFF.

CDR3 residues: CASSRVGYASSGLAGNEQFF. As DNA, the CDR3 is TGTGCCAGTAGCAGGGTAGGGTATGCCTCTTCGGGGCTAGCGGGGAATGAGCAGTTCTTC. The chain couples TRBV19 to TRBJ2-1; TRBD2 aligns across 9 bases. CDR1 and CDR2 from the germline V gene are LNHDA and SQIVND (reference sequence). With V trimmed by 6 bases and J by 7 bases, 25 bases remained unmatched. The CDR3 is 20 residues long.

The J gene is TRBJ2-3, the V gene TRBV10-1, with TRBD2 identical over 7 bases. The CDR3 loop spans 16 amino acids. The V gene end was trimmed by 1 base and the J gene end by 0 bases; junction bases not matched to a gene: 4. Looked up from germline, CDR1 is WNHNN and CDR2 is SYGVQD (reference sequence). CDR3 region: CASSEFQRESTDTQYF. The DNA for the CDR3 is TGCGCCAGCAGTGAGTTCCAGCGGGAAAGCACAGATACGCAGTATTTT.

The chain carries TRBV28 and TRBJ1-2, with a weak D call TRBD1 (6 bases). Between the trimmed V and J ends, which lost 5 bases and 5 bases, there was a span of 18 bases. The V gene's germline CDR1 is MDHEN and CDR2 SYDVKM. CDR3 length: 15 amino acids. Here the CDR3 reads CASSTHGGRVYGYTF. CDR3 bases: TGTGCCAGCAGTACCCACGGGGGGCGCGTGTATGGCTACACCTTC.

The chain employs TRBV4-1 and TRBJ2-1, with TRBD1 identical over 8 bases. This CDR3 contains 15 residues. Germline V gene sequence: CDR1 MGHRA, CDR2 YSYEKL. J was trimmed by 5 bases and V by 4 bases; bases with no gene match: 7. The CDR3 spells CASSRPGTGNNEQFF. CDR3 sequence (DNA): TGCGCCAGCAGCCGCCCCGGGACAGGTAACAATGAGCAGTTCTTC.

V and J are TRBV5-1 and TRBJ2-7, with 8 bases that match TRBD1. J gave up 5 bases and V 7 bases, and 8 bases lay outside the gene matches. The germline V gene encodes CDR1 SGHRS and CDR2 YFSETQ. The length of the CDR3 is 13 residues. The CDR3 loop is CASSGQGANEQYF. CDR3 bases: TGCGCCAGCTCTGGACAGGGAGCGAACGAGCAGTACTTC.

The V and J genes are TRBV6-5 and TRBJ1-4; D is possibly TRBD1 (6 bases). The CDR3 length is 15 residues. Germline lookup yields CDR1 MNHEY and CDR2 SVGAGI. V lost 3 bases, J lost 5 bases, and 13 bases lay in between. The CDR3 sequence: CASSYLRGGNEKLFF. The CDR3 DNA reads TGTGCCAGCAGTTATTTAAGGGGGGGCAATGAAAAACTGTTTTTT.

This clone has only one observation. The chain carries TRBV30 and TRBJ1-4; 7 bases fit TRBD1. From germline, CDR1 is GTSNPN and CDR2 SVGIG (reference sequence). Trimming cost V 5 bases and J 9 bases; bases outside gene matches: 12. The CDR3 sequence is 14 residues long. CDR3 coding DNA: TGTGCCTGGGGCACAACAATACAGGGGAAAAAACTGTTTTTT. Encoded protein: CAWGTTIQGKKLFF. The variable domain in full, with the rest retrieved from reference TRBV30 and TRBJ1-4, is SQTIHQWPATLVQPVGSPLSLECTVEGTSNPNLYWYRQAAGRGLQLLFYSVGIGQISSEVPQNLSASRPQDRQFILSSKKLLLSDSGFYLCAWGTTIQGKKLFFGSGTQLSVL.

The chain couples TRBV13 to TRBJ2-1; 10 bases are shared with TRBD2. V was pared by 5 bases and J by 7 bases, with 8 bases of the junction left unmatched. The CDR3 contains 15 residues. Germline V gives CDR1 PRHDT, CDR2 FYEKMQ (reference sequence). For the CDR3, the DNA is TGTGCCAGCAGCCCAAGCGGGAGGGGGGAAAATGAGCAGTTCTTC. Its translation: CASSPSGRGENEQFF.

V gene TRBV11-2 combines with J gene TRBJ1-5, with 7 bases that match TRBD1. The CDR3 runs to 15 residues. Germline V gene data show CDR1 as SGHAT and CDR2 as FQNNGV. The ends lost 5 bases at V and 6 bases at J; junction bases unmatched: 10. In DNA form, the CDR3 reads TGTGCCAGCAGCCTCTCGGACAGGTACGGTCAGCCCCAGCATTTT. This sequence encodes CASSLSDRYGQPQHF.

The chain couples TRBV29-1 to TRBJ1-1; D is undetermined. CDR1 and CDR2 (germline): SQVTM, ANQGSEA. The CDR3 length is 13 residues. V lost 4 bases and J lost 0, with 9 bases in between. The CDR3 bases are TGCAGCGTTGGGAGACTCCTGAACACTGAAGCTTTCTTT. This encodes CSVGRLLNTEAFF.